Reported below is one T cell receptor beta chain. The data were taken from a study of blood T cell repertoires in COVID-19. Looking at the study overall: PBMCs, B-cell-depleted T cells, or T cells provided the cDNA or gDNA that made up the material.

Per germline, CDR1 LNHDA and CDR2 SQIVND (reference sequence). The CDR3 runs to 16 residues. The V and J ends lost 1 base and 6 bases respectively, with 16 bases between them. Method: immunoSEQ multiplex PCR; TCRdb's copy keeps in-frame clones and lacks some. The sample lists fewer than 300,000 clones; 90% were seen once. Individuals aged roughly 18 to 95 years were recruited from approximately 22 US areas. The study assigned cohorts using participant-reported clinical history. The chain couples TRBV19 to TRBJ2-4; tentative D call: TRBD2 (5 bases). The material sequenced was PBMCs or T cells enriched from blood (not recorded which). The sequence derives from a woman aged 30 to 39 who had recovered from COVID-19. The CDR3 reads CASSIAASNYPNIQYF. CDR3 bases: TGTGCCAGTAGTATAGCGGCTAGCAACTATCCAAACATTCAGTACTTC.